This is a list of T cell receptor beta chains from one sample in a study of blood T cells in healthy people across ages. TCRdb used MiXCR to reprocess the 5' RACE reads, holding one entry per CDR3 protein. The sample lists about 290,000 distinct CDR3 sequences; roughly a quarter were seen once. The sequenced sample consisted of blood. The receptors derive from a woman in her 70s in good health. The CDR3 runs from the conserved cysteine through the conserved F or W. The order of the fields is D gene, J gene, V gene, clone size, CDR3 DNA, CDR3 protein. A D gene is named only where the DNA matches it firmly. Rows may omit the clone size; those that give it use once, few, many or a size class.

.,TRBJ1-6,TRBV10-3,few,TGTGCCATCAAAGGGACGGCGGATTCACCCCTCCACTTT,CAIKGTADSPLHF
.,TRBJ2-7,TRBV12-3/TRBV12-4,few,TGTGCCAGCAGTTTTGGTGGGGTGAGCGAGCAGTACTTC,CASSFGGVSEQYF
TRBD2,TRBJ2-1,TRBV28,few,TGTGCCAGCAGCCCCACGAAAATCGGGAGGGCCGCGGTCGGTGAGCAGTTCTTC,CASSPTKIGRAAVGEQFF
TRBD2,TRBJ2-4,TRBV7-3,few,TGTGCCAGCAGCTTGAGGACTAGCGGGAGTGCGGACATTCAGTACTTC,CASSLRTSGSADIQYF
.,TRBJ2-5,TRBV27,.,TGTGCCAGCAGTCCAAATCTTGAGACCCAGTACTTC,CASSPNLETQYF
.,TRBJ2-2,TRBV14,many,TGTGCCAGCAGCTCCTGGACAGGAGGGACGAACACCGGGGAGCTGTTTTTT,CASSSWTGGTNTGELFF
.,TRBJ1-3,TRBV7-9,.,TGTGCCAGCAGCTTTGCAGGGTCTGGAAACACCATATATTTT,CASSFAGSGNTIYF
.,TRBJ2-5,TRBV29-1,few,TGCAGCGTTGAAGGGTCAGAAGAGACCCAGTACTTC,CSVEGSEETQYF
TRBD1,TRBJ1-3,TRBV29-1,few,TGCAGCGTGCTTACAGGGGGCACCATATATTTT,CSVLTGGTIYF
.,TRBJ1-1,TRBV5-1,.,TGCGCCAGCAGCTTGCACCTAGAGAACACTGAAGCTTTCTTT,CASSLHLENTEAFF
TRBD1,TRBJ2-5,TRBV24-1,few,TGTGCCACCAGTGATGGGACAGTCGGGGAGACCCAGTACTTC,CATSDGTVGETQYF
.,TRBJ1-1,TRBV29-1,.,TGCAGCGTTGAAGAGCAGCGCACTGAAGCTTTCTTT,CSVEEQRTEAFF
TRBD2,TRBJ2-5,TRBV20-1,.,TGCAGTGCTAGAAACTTCGGGGGGACCTCAGAGACCCAGTACTTC,CSARNFGGTSETQYF
.,TRBJ2-1,TRBV7-2,few,TGTGCCAGCAGCCCCGACAGGACCGACGGGCAGTTCTTC,CASSPDRTDGQFF
.,TRBJ2-2,TRBV18,.,TGTGCCAGCTCAAACCGGGACGGGAACACCGGGGAGCTGTTTTTT,CASSNRDGNTGELFF
TRBD1,TRBJ1-2,TRBV7-9,few,TGTGCCAGCAGCTTAGGAGGGGGCGGCTATGGCTACACCTTC,CASSLGGGGYGYTF
TRBD2,TRBJ2-7,TRBV28,few,TGTGCCAGCACCACCAGGACTAGCGGGGGCTACGAGCAGTGCTTC,CASTTRTSGGYEQCF